This passage covers 31 T cell receptor beta chains from one sample sequenced in a study of blood T cell repertoires in COVID-19. Only in-frame clones appear in the TCRdb table, and some are missing; sequencing was by immunoSEQ multiplex PCR. Found here are around 260,000 clones, over 75% of them singletons; the top ten hold about an eighth. Material: peripheral blood. The receptors come from a human donor in a cohort sampled during active COVID-19.

This chain connects TRBV18 to TRBJ2-4; D unclear. The germline gives CDR1 KGHSH, CDR2 LQKENI. The V end was cut by 4 bases, the J end by 2 bases, with 12 bases between. This CDR3 comprises 15 residues. CDR3 DNA: TGTGCCAGCTCACTCCGACGGGTTACCAAAAACATTCAGTACTTC. It codes for CASSLRRVTKNIQYF.

This clone was picked up a small number of times. V is TRBV24-1 and J is TRBJ1-1; D might be TRBD1 (5 bases). V was cut by 6 bases and J by 0 bases, with 7 bases left in between. Germline values: CDR1 KGHDR, CDR2 SFDVKD. This CDR3 is 13 amino acids long. The CDR3 is CATSTGVNTEAFF. The CDR3 nucleotides are TGTGCCACCAGTACAGGAGTGAACACTGAAGCTTTCTTT.

CDR3 protein: CATSTGGARTDTQYF. Here the CDR3 DNA reads TGTGCCACCAGCACTGGTGGGGCACGCACAGATACGCAGTATTTT. The genes are TRBV15 and TRBJ2-3; D possibly corresponds to TRBD1 (5 bases). Germline CDR1 LNHNV, CDR2 YYDKDF (reference sequence). The CDR3 sequence is 15 residues long. The V gene lost 4 bases and the J gene lost 1 base, with 12 bases spanning the gap.

This chain's CDR3 is CASSQLSGQGHEQYF. The CDR3 DNA follows: TGTGCCAGCAGCCAATTGTCGGGACAGGGGCACGAGCAGTACTTC. The chain joins TRBV3-1 (or the pseudogene TRBV3-2) to TRBJ2-7, with 10 bases that match TRBD1. The CDR3 loop spans 15 amino acids. V gave up 2 bases and J gave up 5 bases; unmatched junction bases: 6. Germline assignment: CDR1 LGHDT and CDR2 YNNKEL (reference sequence).

The chain links TRBV6-5 to TRBJ1-1; 7 bases align to TRBD1. Germline V gene sequence: CDR1 MNHEY, CDR2 SVGAGI. The trim removed 5 bases at V and 6 bases at J, leaving 6 bases unmatched. This CDR3 is built from 13 residues. The CDR3 region is CASSQYRGSEAFF. CDR3 DNA sequence: TGTGCCAGCAGTCAGTACAGGGGATCTGAAGCTTTCTTT.

The genes are TRBV6-5 and TRBJ1-5; TRBD1 matches at 8 bases. The CDR3 totals 14 residues. From germline, CDR1 is MNHEY and CDR2 SVGAGI. V lost 6 bases and J lost 6; bases outside the gene matches: 7. Here the CDR3 reads CASSTTGGGQPQHF. The CDR3 DNA follows: TGTGCCAGCAGCACAACAGGGGGAGGTCAGCCCCAGCATTTT.

This clone came up once. The chain links TRBV18 to TRBJ2-1, with no clear D. Trimming cost V 1 base and J 7 bases, with 8 bases left between them. CDR3 length equals 13 residues. Germline loops: CDR1 KGHSH, CDR2 LQKENI. The CDR3 loop reads CASSPRKENEQFF. The CDR3 DNA sequence: TGTGCCAGCTCACCACGTAAGGAGAATGAGCAGTTCTTC.

The chain's CDR3 is CANERAAYEQYF. CDR3 coding DNA: TGTGCCAACGAGCGGGCCGCCTACGAGCAGTACTTC. The chain has TRBV7-8 and TRBJ2-7, with a tentative D call TRBD2 (6 bases). V lost 10 bases and J lost 2, with 12 bases in between. Germline V gene lookup returns CDR1 SGHVS and CDR2 FQNEAQ. This CDR3 is built from 12 residues.

V and J are TRBV5-1 and TRBJ2-3; the match to TRBD1 covers 8 bases. Unmatched junction bases numbered 2, after V lost 1 base and J lost 4 bases. This CDR3 spans 14 amino acids. CDR1 SGHRS and CDR2 YFSETQ come from the germline V gene. The CDR3 loop is CASSLRTGSDTQYF. CDR3 DNA: TGCGCCAGCAGCTTGAGGACAGGGTCAGATACGCAGTATTTT. The entire variable domain, with the rest obtained from reference TRBV5-1 and TRBJ2-3, is as follows: KAGVTQTPRYLIKTRGQQVTLSCSPISGHRSVSWYQQTPGQGLQFLFEYFSETQRNKGNFPGRFSGRQFSNSRSEMNVSTLELGDSALYLCASSLRTGSDTQYFGPGTRLTVL.

The chain has TRBV7-9 and TRBJ1-2, with 12 bases aligning to TRBD1. The germline V gene has CDR1 SEHNR and CDR2 FQNEAQ (reference sequence). CDR3 length equals 17 residues. Trimming cost V 4 bases and J 5 bases; bases outside gene matches: 11. The CDR3 DNA follows: TGTGCCAGCAGCTCGCCGGGACAGGGGGCGGCGGGTTATGGCTACACCTTC. As protein: CASSSPGQGAAGYGYTF.

This chain connects TRBV9 to TRBJ1-6; D gene uncertain. The CDR3 length is 15 residues. Per germline, CDR1 SGDLS and CDR2 YYNGEE. V was cut by 0 bases and J by 10 bases, with 14 bases left in between. The CDR3: CASSVVQTEGSPLHF. CDR3 in DNA: TGTGCCAGCAGCGTAGTACAAACCGAGGGATCACCCCTCCACTTT.

The chain couples TRBV4-3 to TRBJ2-2, with D possibly matching TRBD2 (6 bases). The length of the CDR3 is 15 residues. V lost 4 bases and J 7 bases, leaving 16 bases between the germline ends. The germline V gene has CDR1 LGHNA and CDR2 YSLEER. The CDR3 region has the DNA TGCGCCAGCAGCCCCAACTCGGGAGCTAACGGGGAGCTGTTTTTT. Translated, it gives CASSPNSGANGELFF.

This rearrangement joins TRBV7-2 to TRBJ1-5; D uncertain. Between the trimmed V and J ends, which lost 3 bases and 7 bases, there was a span of 16 bases. The germline V gene has CDR1 SGHTA and CDR2 FQGNSA. CDR3 length: 15 residues. CDR3 nucleotides: TGTGCCAGCAGCTTGGCGGGCCGCCTCGGGCAGCCCCAGCATTTT. Protein sequence: CASSLAGRLGQPQHF. Combining the CDR3 with reference TRBV7-2 and TRBJ1-5 gives the whole variable domain GAGVSQSPSNKVTEKGKDVELRCDPISGHTALYWYRQSLGQGLEFLIYFQGNSAPDKSGLPSDRFSAERTGGSVSTLTIQRTQQEDSAVYLCASSLAGRLGQPQHFGDGTRLSIL.

The chain has TRBV7-9 and TRBJ2-5; D remains unclear. Germline V lookup: CDR1 SEHNR, CDR2 FQNEAQ (reference sequence). CDR3 length: 13 residues. The V end was cut by 2 bases, the J end by 2 bases, with 6 bases between. The CDR3, as DNA: TGTGCCAGCAGCTTATCCAGACAAGAGACCCAGTACTTC. It specifies CASSLSRQETQYF.

V gene TRBV18 combines with J gene TRBJ1-2; D gene unclear. CDR3 length equals 14 residues. V was shortened by 3 bases and J by 6 bases, with 14 bases between the two germline ends. CDR1 is KGHSH, CDR2 LQKENI, per germline. This CDR3 is CASSPQRSVDGYTF. The CDR3 bases are TGTGCCAGCTCACCCCAGCGTTCCGTGGATGGCTACACCTTC.

Concerning this clone itself: This sample also contains other DNA sequences that code for the same CDR3. CDR3 bases: TGTGCCAGCTCACCACCGGGGGGGGTGAACACTGAAGCTTTCTTT. This encodes CASSPPGGVNTEAFF. The chain is built from TRBV18 and TRBJ1-1; the D gene is possibly TRBD1 (5 bases). Germline CDR1 KGHSH, CDR2 LQKENI. The germline V and J ends were trimmed by 0 bases and 0 bases, with 8 bases remaining between them. This CDR3 has 15 residues. Variable domain in full (rest from reference TRBV18 and TRBJ1-1): NAGVMQNPRHLVRRRGQEARLRCSPMKGHSHVYWYRQLPEEGLKFMVYLQKENIIDESGMPKERFSAEFPKEGPSILRIQQVVRGDSAAYFCASSPPGGVNTEAFFGQGTRLTVV.

The chain employs TRBV24-1 and TRBJ2-7, with no clear D. Germline lookup yields CDR1 KGHDR and CDR2 SFDVKD. V dropped 5 bases and J dropped 0 bases, with 7 bases sitting between them. The CDR3 has 13 amino acids. The CDR3 DNA follows: TGTGCCACCAGTGGCGCGGCCTCCTACGAGCAGTACTTC. This gives the protein CATSGAASYEQYF.

J is TRBJ1-1 and V is TRBV28; D is undetermined. Germline lookup yields CDR1 MDHEN and CDR2 SYDVKM. Trimming pared 10 bases from V and 1 base from J, leaving 10 bases between. The CDR3 is made up of 12 amino acids. CDR3 amino acids: CATRGRNTEAFF. CDR3 DNA: TGTGCCACCCGCGGGCGGAACACTGAAGCTTTCTTT.

The chain is built from TRBV3-1 (or the pseudogene TRBV3-2) and TRBJ2-7; D unresolved. Trimming removed 4 bases at V and 3 bases at J, with 10 bases between. CDR1 and CDR2 (germline): LGHDT, YNNKEL (reference sequence). The CDR3 is 13 residues long. CDR3 coding DNA: TGTGCCAGCAGCCGAAGCACCTTCTACGAGCAGTACTTC. This codes for CASSRSTFYEQYF.

This chain joins TRBV6-5 and TRBJ1-4; D uncertain. Trimming took off 0 bases at V and 5 bases at J, with 10 bases between the two ends. The CDR3 length is 15 residues. The germline gives CDR1 MNHEY, CDR2 SVGAGI. The CDR3 DNA reads TGTGCCAGCAGTTACTCTATCGGAGGGAATGAAAAACTGTTTTTT. Its translation is CASSYSIGGNEKLFF.

The chain couples TRBV7-9 to TRBJ2-1, with 12 bases aligning to TRBD2. The CDR3 is made up of 13 amino acids. Germline V CDR1 and CDR2: SEHNR, FQNEAQ (reference sequence). V shed 4 bases and J 15 bases; nucleotides not matched to a gene: 7. The DNA for the CDR3 is TGTGCCAGCAGCTCTCCGGGACTAGCGGGCCCGTTCTTC. Translation gives CASSSPGLAGPFF.

The rearrangement links TRBV5-1 to TRBJ2-5; 10 positions agree with TRBD2. This CDR3 is built from 15 residues. Germline V lookup: CDR1 SGHRS, CDR2 YFSETQ. J gave up 0 bases and V 3 bases, and 2 bases lay outside the gene matches. The CDR3 DNA is TGCGCCAGCAGCTCTAGCGGGAGTCACCAAGAGACCCAGTACTTC. This gives the protein CASSSSGSHQETQYF.

The genes are TRBV28 and TRBJ1-5; D unresolved. The length of the CDR3 is 16 residues. Germline V gene sequence: CDR1 MDHEN, CDR2 SYDVKM. Trimming took off 5 bases at V and 0 bases at J, with 14 bases between the two ends. The CDR3 sequence: CASSPVRGYSNQPQHF. CDR3 DNA sequence: TGTGCCAGCAGTCCCGTCCGGGGTTATAGCAATCAGCCCCAGCATTTT.

The rearrangement joins TRBV6-5 to TRBJ1-5; D ambiguous. V was clipped by 0 bases and J by 0 bases, with 6 bases between them. The germline CDR1 and CDR2 sequences are MNHEY and SVGAGI. The CDR3 is 15 residues long. The CDR3 DNA reads as TGTGCCAGCAGTTACTCCCAGTTTAGCAATCAGCCCCAGCATTTT. Translated: CASSYSQFSNQPQHF.

This clone has a single count. The chain combines TRBV6-5 with TRBJ1-5; tentative D call: TRBD1 (6 bases). Germline CDR1 reads MNHEY; CDR2 reads SVGAGI. CDR3 size: 14 residues. V was shortened by 9 bases and J by 0 bases, with 12 bases between the two germline ends. The CDR3 loop is CASGQLGSNQPQHF. CDR3 nucleotides: TGTGCCAGTGGACAGTTGGGTAGCAATCAGCCCCAGCATTTT.

Only a few counts were recorded for this clone. The rearrangement joins TRBV7-9 to TRBJ2-1; no definite D call. Trimming left V 2 bases short and J 8 bases short, with 16 bases between. Germline V gene sequence: CDR1 SEHNR, CDR2 FQNEAQ (reference sequence). The CDR3 runs 15 residues. The CDR3 spells CASSLIAVIPHEQFF. The CDR3 nucleotides read TGTGCCAGCAGCTTAATCGCGGTGATTCCGCATGAGCAGTTCTTC.

This rearrangement joins TRBV5-1 to TRBJ2-2; D is possibly TRBD1 (5 bases). Germline CDR1 is SGHRS and CDR2 is YFSETQ. The CDR3 has 15 amino acids. The V end was cut by 1 base, the J end by 5 bases, with 12 bases between. The chain's CDR3 is CASSLQSGSTGELFF. CDR3 coding DNA: TGCGCCAGCAGCTTGCAATCAGGGTCTACCGGGGAGCTGTTTTTT. The whole variable domain, filled in from reference TRBV5-1 and TRBJ2-2, reads KAGVTQTPRYLIKTRGQQVTLSCSPISGHRSVSWYQQTPGQGLQFLFEYFSETQRNKGNFPGRFSGRQFSNSRSEMNVSTLELGDSALYLCASSLQSGSTGELFFGEGSRLTVL.

The CDR3 DNA reads as TGTGCCAGCAGTGAATGGGGGGGGGCGCGGACTGAAGCTTTCTTT. Translation gives CASSEWGGARTEAFF. The genes are TRBV6-1 and TRBJ1-1; possible D gene TRBD1, 6 bases. CDR1 and CDR2 from the germline V gene are MNHNS and SASEGT. The length of the CDR3 is 15 residues. Trimming pared 2 bases from V and 5 bases from J, leaving 15 bases between.

This chain uses TRBV18 with TRBJ2-1; TRBD2 aligns across 14 bases. Germline V lookup: CDR1 KGHSH, CDR2 LQKENI. The CDR3 covers 15 residues. With V trimmed by 2 bases and J by 9 bases, 3 bases remained unmatched. Written as DNA, the CDR3 is TGTGCCAGCTCACCAGGACTAGCGGGAGGCACTGAGCAGTTCTTC. Protein product: CASSPGLAGGTEQFF.

This clone was counted many times. The genes are TRBV19 and TRBJ1-4, with D possibly being TRBD1 (5 bases). The V end was cut by 7 bases, the J end by 7 bases, with 10 bases between. Germline-derived CDR1 and CDR2 are LNHDA and SQIVND (reference sequence). The length of the CDR3 is 12 residues. The CDR3 DNA is TGTGCCAGTAAGGAGGGGAGTGAAAAACTGTTTTTT. Encoded protein: CASKEGSEKLFF.

The rearrangement joins TRBV4-2 to TRBJ2-2; TRBD2 aligns across 7 bases. The germline gives CDR1 LGHNA, CDR2 YNFKEQ. Trimming cost V 4 bases and J 6 bases; bases outside gene matches: 2. The CDR3 totals 13 residues. This chain's CDR3 is CASSPAGAGELFF. CDR3 DNA sequence: TGTGCCAGCAGCCCGGCGGGGGCCGGGGAGCTGTTTTTT.